One and the same sample provided the 9 T cell receptor beta chains below, sequenced in a study of tumor-infiltrating lymphocytes in primary liver carcinoma. For each extraction, RNA and DNA were obtained together from about 19-30 mg of unsorted bulk tissue. Starting from approximately 0.45 ug of total RNA, TCR beta cDNA was produced with a primer in the constant region. Three-round nested multiplex PCR performed with slightly modified ARM-PCR produced the TCR beta libraries. The first two PCR rounds used TRBV1-TRBV30 forward primers with a C-beta reverse primer, 9 to 10 cycles each. TCRdb passed the multiplex PCR reads through MiXCR, listing each CDR3 protein once. The table records roughly 30,000 distinct CDR3 sequences, around 71% of them present only once. The sample taken for sequencing was liver tumor tissue from sampling region 3. Subset defined: tumor region T3, left-lateral pole. Receptors were obtained from a woman aged 25 to 39 with primary liver carcinoma and hepatitis B virus infection.

Note on this clonotype: At one of its ends the junction is not consistent with the germline gene, which may arise from a read error. The chain carries TRBV12-3 or TRBV12-4 and TRBJ2-3, with no clear D. The length of the CDR3 is 15 residues. CDR3: CANSFPTPNTDTQYF. The DNA for the CDR3 is TGTGCCAACAGTTTTCCCACTCCTAACACAGATACGCAGTATTTT.

A word on this clonotype: A read error may produce the germline difference seen at one junction end. This chain joins TRBV19 and TRBJ1-5, with unresolved D. The V gene's germline CDR1 is LNHDA and CDR2 SQIVND (reference sequence). This CDR3 contains 13 residues. The DNA for the CDR3 is TGTGCCAATAGTATAGAAGAGAATCAGCCCCAGCATTTT. Amino acids: CANSIEENQPQHF.

This clonotype has ten or more counts. This chain's CDR3 is CASSSIHRSLAKNIQYF. CDR3 bases: TGTGCCAGCAGTTCAATCCACCGGTCTTTAGCCAAAAACATTCAGTACTTC. This chain links TRBV12-3 or TRBV12-4 with TRBJ2-4, with no clear D. V lost 4 bases to trimming and J lost 0 bases, with 16 bases between them. CDR3 length: 17 amino acids.

The sample holds one count of this clonotype. The CDR3 does not end in the conserved phenylalanine or tryptophan, so this is likely a read error. CDR3 sequence reads: CSVLSPWLKYNEQFL. CDR3 nucleotide sequence: TGCAGCGTCCTCTCCCCTTGGCTGAAGTACAATGAGCAGTTCCTC. J is TRBJ2-1 and V is TRBV29-1; D remains ambiguous. There are 15 residues in the CDR3. Germline V gives CDR1 SQVTM, CDR2 ANQGSEA. Trimming stripped 6 bases from V and 4 bases from J, with 19 bases between.

A remark on this clonotype: Compared with germline, one end of the junction differs, possibly owing to a read error. The chain uses TRBV29-1 and TRBJ2-2; D may be TRBD2 (5 bases). Germline V gene sequence: CDR1 SQVTM, CDR2 ANQGSEA. CDR3 length: 13 amino acids. CDR3 coding DNA: TGTAGCGTTGGAAGATCGGGCACCGGGGAGCTGTTTTTT. It translates to CSVGRSGTGELFF.

About this clonotype: An end of the junction does not agree with germline; a read error may underlie this. This sequence joins TRBV11-3 and TRBJ2-1, with TRBD2 identical over 9 bases. The CDR3 runs to 14 residues. Germline CDR1 and CDR2: SGHNT and YENEEA. CDR3 protein: CASSASGAGNGQFF. The CDR3 nucleotides read TGTGCCAGCAGCGCTAGCGGGGCAGGAAATGGGCAGTTCTTC.

This clonotype came up once. The conserved final phenylalanine or tryptophan is absent from the CDR3, which likely points to a read error. This chain uses TRBV29-1 with TRBJ2-3; a possible D gene is TRBD2 (5 bases). Germline V gene sequence: CDR1 SQVTM, CDR2 ANQGSEA. The CDR3 totals 15 residues. Trimming took 8 bases from V and 0 from J, leaving 18 bases between them. In DNA form, the CDR3 reads TGCAGCTCTGTCGGTTTGGACTCAAGCACAGATACGCAGTATTTG. It encodes CSSVGLDSSTDTQYL.

Comments on this clonotype: Compared with germline, one end of the junction differs, possibly owing to a read error. This chain connects TRBV11-2 to TRBJ1-2; D is perhaps TRBD1 (5 bases). The length of the CDR3 is 15 residues. Germline V lookup: CDR1 SGHAT, CDR2 FQNNGV. The chain's CDR3 is CASSLNGMAGRGYTF. Here the CDR3 DNA reads TGTGCCAGCAGCTTAAATGGGATGGCAGGGAGGGGCTACACCTTT.

As concerns this clonotype: Since the CDR3 does not end with the conserved phenylalanine or tryptophan, this likely comes from a read error. The chain combines TRBV28 with TRBJ2-7; D ambiguous. CDR1 is MDHEN, CDR2 SYDVKM, per germline. This CDR3 is built from 13 residues. V was pared by 3 bases and J by 2 bases, with 8 bases between. DNA of the CDR3: TGTGCCAGCAGTTTTGACGGTACCTACGAGCAGTACTTG. Amino acid sequence: CASSFDGTYEQYL.